What follows are 9 T cell receptor beta chains derived from one specimen sequenced in a study of blood T cell repertoires in COVID-19. TCRdb's copy holds only in-frame clones and misses some; the assay was immunoSEQ multiplex PCR. The table records roughly 170,000 clones, less than 85% of them present only once. The sequenced sample consisted of PBMCs or T cells enriched from blood (not recorded which). All receptors come from a woman aged 50 to 60 who had recovered from COVID-19.

The rearrangement joins TRBV15 to TRBJ1-2, with 11 bases fitting TRBD1. Trimming took 5 bases from V and 1 from J; bases not matched to a gene: 12. This CDR3 spans 18 amino acids. Germline V CDR1 and CDR2: LNHNV, YYDKDF (reference sequence). Written as DNA, the CDR3 is TGTGCCACCAGCGGACCTAACTCCGGGACAGGGGGTAACTATGGCTACACCTTC. Amino acids: CATSGPNSGTGGNYGYTF.

The J gene is TRBJ1-2, the V gene TRBV20-1; D is uncertain. The V end was cut by 6 bases, the J end by 7 bases, with 12 bases between. This CDR3 spans 11 amino acids. Germline V gene sequence: CDR1 DFQATT, CDR2 SNEGSKA (reference sequence). The CDR3 DNA is TGCAGTGCGCAAACTTATGGTGGCTACACCTTC. Translation gives CSAQTYGGYTF.

The rearrangement joins TRBV4-1 to TRBJ2-3, with no clear D. This CDR3 comprises 15 residues. V shed 0 bases and J shed 5 bases, with 12 bases lying between them. Germline V gene sequence: CDR1 MGHRA, CDR2 YSYEKL. CDR3 DNA: TGCGCCAGCAGCCAAGATGGGCACCTACTAGATACGCAGTATTTT. This encodes CASSQDGHLLDTQYF.

This clone was recorded once. This chain joins TRBV29-1 and TRBJ2-5; D possibly corresponds to TRBD1 (5 bases). The CDR3 runs 12 residues. V lost 8 bases and J lost 9, with 19 bases in between. CDR1 and CDR2 (germline): SQVTM, ANQGSEA. The CDR3 spells CSFQGEAQAQYF. DNA of the CDR3: TGCAGCTTCCAGGGTGAAGCGCAGGCCCAGTACTTC.

The V gene is TRBV19, the J gene TRBJ2-2, with 12 bases fitting TRBD2. CDR1 and CDR2 from the germline V gene are LNHDA and SQIVND (reference sequence). V lost 5 bases to trimming and J lost 5 bases; unmatched junction nucleotides: 15. CDR3 length equals 19 residues. Here the CDR3 DNA reads TGTGCCAGTAGTTATCCACCGACTAGCGGGAGTATCAAGACCGGGGAGCTGTTTTTT. Translation: CASSYPPTSGSIKTGELFF.

The rearrangement uses TRBV28 and TRBJ2-3; 10 bases are a match to TRBD2. This CDR3 has 15 residues. After removal of 6 bases from V and 0 bases from J, the junction contained 3 bases not matched to a gene. Per germline, CDR1 MDHEN and CDR2 SYDVKM. As DNA, the CDR3 is TGTGCCAGCAGACTAGCGGGGCATAGCACAGATACGCAGTATTTT. It translates to CASRLAGHSTDTQYF.

This clone was detected a few times. The chain has TRBV6-2 or TRBV6-3 and TRBJ1-2; D is unresolved. The V gene lost 0 bases and the J gene lost 6 bases, with 8 bases spanning the gap. The V gene's germline CDR1 is MNHEY and CDR2 SVGEGT. This CDR3 comprises 13 residues. In DNA form, the CDR3 reads TGTGCCAGCAGTTACTCGGGCAGGAATGGCTACACCTTC. It yields the protein CASSYSGRNGYTF.

The chain combines TRBV5-1 with TRBJ1-6; D not resolved. The CDR3 has 15 amino acids. V was cut by 4 bases and J by 0 bases, with 8 bases left in between. The germline V gene encodes CDR1 SGHRS and CDR2 YFSETQ. The CDR3 DNA is TGCGCCAGCAGCGGAGGGAGCTCCTATAATTCACCCCTCCACTTT. This translates into CASSGGSSYNSPLHF. The variable domain in full, completed from reference TRBV5-1 and TRBJ1-6, reads KAGVTQTPRYLIKTRGQQVTLSCSPISGHRSVSWYQQTPGQGLQFLFEYFSETQRNKGNFPGRFSGRQFSNSRSEMNVSTLELGDSALYLCASSGGSSYNSPLHFGNGTRLTVT.

This clone was detected a few times. The chain has TRBV5-4 and TRBJ2-1; 8 nucleotides match TRBD1. The V gene's germline CDR1 is SGHNT and CDR2 YYREEE (reference sequence). The CDR3 has 15 amino acids. Losses at the gene ends were 3 bases for V and 4 bases for J; bases not matched to a gene: 6. The chain's CDR3 is CASSSGQEFYNEQFF. CDR3 DNA: TGTGCCAGCAGCTCGGGACAGGAGTTTTACAATGAGCAGTTCTTC.